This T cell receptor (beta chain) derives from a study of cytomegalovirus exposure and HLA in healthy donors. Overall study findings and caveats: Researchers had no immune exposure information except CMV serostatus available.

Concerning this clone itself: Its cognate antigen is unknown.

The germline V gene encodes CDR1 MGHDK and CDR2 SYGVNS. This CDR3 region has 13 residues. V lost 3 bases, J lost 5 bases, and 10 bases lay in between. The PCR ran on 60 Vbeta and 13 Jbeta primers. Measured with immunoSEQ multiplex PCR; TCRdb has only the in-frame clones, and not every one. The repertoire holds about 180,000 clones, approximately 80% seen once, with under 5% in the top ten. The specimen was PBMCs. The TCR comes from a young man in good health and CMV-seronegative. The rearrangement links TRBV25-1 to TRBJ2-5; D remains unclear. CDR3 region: CASSDSILETQYF. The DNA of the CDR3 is TGTGCCAGCAGTGACAGTATTTTGGAGACCCAGTACTTC.